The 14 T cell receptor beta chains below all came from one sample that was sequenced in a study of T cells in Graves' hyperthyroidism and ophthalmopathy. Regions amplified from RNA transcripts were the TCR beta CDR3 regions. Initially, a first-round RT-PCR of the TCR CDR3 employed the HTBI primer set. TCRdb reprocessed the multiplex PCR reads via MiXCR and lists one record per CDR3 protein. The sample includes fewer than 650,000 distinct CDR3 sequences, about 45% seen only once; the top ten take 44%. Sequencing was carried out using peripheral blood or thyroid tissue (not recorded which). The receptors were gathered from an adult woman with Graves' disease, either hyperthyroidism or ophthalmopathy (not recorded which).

CDR3 DNA: TGTGCCATCAGGGAGGGGTATAATCAGCCCCAGCATTTT. Translating it yields CAIREGYNQPQHF. The chain carries TRBV10-3 and TRBJ1-5; tentatively, D is TRBD1 (5 bases). CDR3 length: 13 residues. From germline, CDR1 is ENHRY and CDR2 SYGVKD. Trimming removed 6 bases from V and 4 bases from J, with 10 bases in between.

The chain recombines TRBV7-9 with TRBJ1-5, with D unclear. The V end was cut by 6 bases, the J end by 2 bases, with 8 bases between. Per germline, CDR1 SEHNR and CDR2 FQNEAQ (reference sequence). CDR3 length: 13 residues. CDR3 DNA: TGTGCCAGCAGATCACCGGGCAATCAGCCCCAGCATTTT. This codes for CASRSPGNQPQHF.

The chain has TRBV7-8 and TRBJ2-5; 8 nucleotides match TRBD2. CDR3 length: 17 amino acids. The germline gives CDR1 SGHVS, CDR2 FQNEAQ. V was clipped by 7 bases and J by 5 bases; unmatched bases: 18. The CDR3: CASNRNRLLAGRETQYF. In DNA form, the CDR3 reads TGTGCCAGCAACCGAAACCGCCTATTAGCGGGACGGGAGACCCAGTACTTC.

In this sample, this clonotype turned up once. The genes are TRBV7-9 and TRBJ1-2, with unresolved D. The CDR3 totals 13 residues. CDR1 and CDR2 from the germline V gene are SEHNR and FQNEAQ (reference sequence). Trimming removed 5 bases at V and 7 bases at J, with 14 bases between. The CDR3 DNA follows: TGTGCCAGCAGCAGGGCCGGGGAATCTGGCTACACCTTC. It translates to CASSRAGESGYTF.

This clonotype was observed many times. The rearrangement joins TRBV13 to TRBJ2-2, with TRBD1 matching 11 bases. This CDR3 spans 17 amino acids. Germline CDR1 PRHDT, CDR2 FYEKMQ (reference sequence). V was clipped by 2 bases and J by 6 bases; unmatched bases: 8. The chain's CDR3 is CASSLSWTGGDAGELFF. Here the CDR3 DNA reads TGTGCCAGCAGCTTAAGTTGGACAGGGGGCGACGCCGGGGAGCTGTTTTTT.

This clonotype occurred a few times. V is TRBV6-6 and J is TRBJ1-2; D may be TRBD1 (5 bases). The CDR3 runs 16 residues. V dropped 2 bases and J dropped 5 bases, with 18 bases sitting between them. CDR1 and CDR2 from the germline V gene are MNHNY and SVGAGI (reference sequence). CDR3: CASSYPSGTGLYGYTF. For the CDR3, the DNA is TGTGCCAGCAGTTACCCCTCCGGGACGGGGCTTTATGGCTACACCTTC.

This CDR3 reads CASSPTSETQYF. As DNA, the CDR3 is TGCGCCAGCAGCCCTACGTCCGAGACCCAGTACTTC. V usage is TRBV5-1 and J usage is TRBJ2-5; D is ambiguous. Trimming took 4 bases from V and 5 from J, leaving 9 bases between them. Germline assignment: CDR1 SGHRS and CDR2 YFSETQ. The CDR3 sequence is 12 residues long.

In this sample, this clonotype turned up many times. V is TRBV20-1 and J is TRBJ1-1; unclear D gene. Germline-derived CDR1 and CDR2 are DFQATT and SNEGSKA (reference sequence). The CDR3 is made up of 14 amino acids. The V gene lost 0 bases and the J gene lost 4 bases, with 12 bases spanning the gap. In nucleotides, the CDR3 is TGCAGTGCTAGAGATCGTGGCGTAATCACTGAAGCTTTCTTT. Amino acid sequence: CSARDRGVITEAFF.

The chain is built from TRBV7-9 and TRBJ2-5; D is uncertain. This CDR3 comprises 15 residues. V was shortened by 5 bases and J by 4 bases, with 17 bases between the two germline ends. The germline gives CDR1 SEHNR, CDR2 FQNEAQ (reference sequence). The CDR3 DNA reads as TGTGCCAGCAGCGTAGAGGCAGTCAAAGGAGAGACCCAGTACTTC. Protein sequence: CASSVEAVKGETQYF.

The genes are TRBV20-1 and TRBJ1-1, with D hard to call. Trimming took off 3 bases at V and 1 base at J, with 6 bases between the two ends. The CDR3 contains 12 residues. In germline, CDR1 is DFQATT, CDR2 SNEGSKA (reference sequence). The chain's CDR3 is CSASAPNTEAFF. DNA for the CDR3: TGCAGTGCTAGCGCCCCGAACACTGAAGCTTTCTTT.

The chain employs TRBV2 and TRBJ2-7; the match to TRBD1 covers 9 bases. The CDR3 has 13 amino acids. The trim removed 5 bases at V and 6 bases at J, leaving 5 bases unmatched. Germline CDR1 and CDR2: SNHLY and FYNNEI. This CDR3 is CASSLSTGGEQYF. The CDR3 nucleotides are TGTGCCAGCAGTCTATCGACAGGGGGCGAGCAGTACTTC.

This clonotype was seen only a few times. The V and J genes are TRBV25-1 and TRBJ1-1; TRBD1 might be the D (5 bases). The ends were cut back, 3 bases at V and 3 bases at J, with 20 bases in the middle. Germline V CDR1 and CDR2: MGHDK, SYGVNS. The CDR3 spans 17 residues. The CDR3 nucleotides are TGTGCCAGCAGTGATAGGGGTACGACCAGGAGGGACACTGAAGCTTTCTTT. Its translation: CASSDRGTTRRDTEAFF.

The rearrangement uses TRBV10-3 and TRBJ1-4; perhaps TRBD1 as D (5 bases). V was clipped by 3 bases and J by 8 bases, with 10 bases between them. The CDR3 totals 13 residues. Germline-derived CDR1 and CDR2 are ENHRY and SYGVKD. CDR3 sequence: CAISERDAEKLFF. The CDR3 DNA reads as TGTGCCATCAGTGAACGGGACGCAGAAAAACTGTTTTTT.

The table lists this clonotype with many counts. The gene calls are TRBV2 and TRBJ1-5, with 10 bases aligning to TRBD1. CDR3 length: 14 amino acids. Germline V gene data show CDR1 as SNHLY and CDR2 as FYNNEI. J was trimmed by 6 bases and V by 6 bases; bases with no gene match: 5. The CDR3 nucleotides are TGTGCCAGCAGCGGAGACAGGGGGCTTCAGCCCCAGCATTTT. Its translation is CASSGDRGLQPQHF.